This entry lists 4 T cell receptor beta chains sequenced from one sample in a study of circulating and synovial CD4+ cells in juvenile arthritis. TCRdb's table, derived via immunoSEQ multiplex PCR, lists solely in-frame clones and lacks some. The sample lists around 13,000 clones; 75% to 90% were seen once. Sequencing was performed on CD4+ T cells from synovial fluid. The receptors here all came from a human patient with juvenile idiopathic arthritis. Some clones in this sample may be carry-over from other donors' samples.

The rearrangement uses TRBV5-6 and TRBJ1-4; 8 bases are shared with TRBD1. V lost 4 bases, J lost 8 bases, and 10 bases stayed unmatched. Germline V gene lookup returns CDR1 SGHDT and CDR2 YYEEEE. The CDR3 has 15 residues. The CDR3 nucleotides are TGTGCCAGCAGCCCTTGGACAGGGATAAACGAAAAACTGTTTTTT. Translation: CASSPWTGINEKLFF.

The CDR3 DNA sequence: TGCGCCAGCAGCCAAGAAATTCCCCGGACAGGGCTAACTTACGAGCAGTACTTC. Translating it yields CASSQEIPRTGLTYEQYF. The rearrangement links TRBV4-3 to TRBJ2-5; TRBD1 matches at 8 bases. The DNA end is a closer match to TRBJ2-7, so the J assignment may be wrong. From germline, CDR1 is LGHNA and CDR2 YSLEER. The CDR3 runs to 18 residues.

V usage is TRBV10-1 and J usage is TRBJ1-5, with 7 positions matching TRBD1. Germline loops: CDR1 WNHNN, CDR2 SYGVQD (reference sequence). The CDR3 is made up of 12 amino acids. J gave up 5 bases and V 6 bases, and 1 base lay outside the gene matches. CDR3 nucleotides: TGCGCCAGCAGCCAGGGGGATCAGCCCCAGCATTTT. This translates into CASSQGDQPQHF.

The chain employs TRBV7-9 and TRBJ1-1; the match to TRBD1 covers 9 bases. V shed 5 bases and J 3 bases; nucleotides not matched to a gene: 7. The CDR3 is made up of 15 amino acids. Germline-derived CDR1 and CDR2 are SEHNR and FQNEAQ (reference sequence). The CDR3 loop is CASSRTDRGDTEAFF. In nucleotides, the CDR3 is TGTGCCAGCAGCCGGACGGACAGGGGTGACACTGAAGCTTTCTTT. The full variable domain, its missing parts supplied by reference TRBV7-9 and TRBJ1-1, is DTGVSQNPRHKITKRGQNVTFRCDPISEHNRLYWYRQTLGQGPEFLTYFQNEAQLEKSRLLSDRFSAERPKGSFSTLEIQRTEQGDSAMYLCASSRTDRGDTEAFFGQGTRLTVV.